This T cell receptor (beta chain) derives from a study of Graves' ophthalmopathy and Graves' hyperthyroidism. Beta-chain TCR CDR3 regions were amplified from RNA transcripts. Amplification began with first-round RT-PCR using HTBI primers, then second-round multiplex PCR was performed. Via MiXCR, TCRdb re-called the multiplex PCR reads, giving one row per CDR3 protein. Of about 620,000 distinct CDR3 sequences listed, approximately 22% were seen once; the top ten hold around 6.9%. This clonotype appeared many times. CDR1 SNHLY and CDR2 FYNNEI come from the germline V gene. V shed 4 bases and J shed 9 bases, with 16 bases lying between them. The CDR3 sequence is 15 residues long. Diagnosis was based on clinical symptoms, serum thyroxine, TRAb, thyroid ultrasound and orbital computed tomography.

The origin of this receptor is a woman between 18 and 29 years old with stable Graves' hyperthyroidism. Some clones in this sample may be carry-over from other donors' samples. The chain employs TRBV2 and TRBJ1-6, with a weak D call TRBD1 (5 bases). Sequenced: peripheral blood. This chain's CDR3 is CASSGTGTSISPLHF. DNA for the CDR3: TGTGCCAGCAGTGGTACCGGGACTTCCATTTCACCCCTCCACTTT.